This T cell receptor (beta chain) originates from a study of shared clonotypes between healthy human individuals. The overall study: For every donor, three CD4 naive, three CD4 memory, two CD8 naive and one CD8 memory plates were used. Broader study findings: Estimated clonotype richness was generally higher in naive than memory subsets.

The repertoire was sequenced with immunoSEQ multiplex PCR; TCRdb's copy has only in-frame clones and lacks some. The top ten hold roughly 0.55% of the sample, which has about 1.1 million clones, 70% to 80% seen once. Donors comprised only Caucasian adults living in Nashville, Tennessee. A CD45RA-negative memory subset and a CD45RA+ naive subset were separated from the CD4+ cells. Comment on this clone: The antigen is undetermined.

Sequences were obtained from memory CD4+ T cells from PBMCs. Indicated subset: CD45RA-negative fraction. This TCR was sampled from a man younger than 35 in good health. Some clones in this sample may be carry-over from other donors' samples.

DNA of the CDR3: TGTGCCAGCAGTTTAATGCTTTCCTACAATGAGCAGTTCTTC. Translated: CASSLMLSYNEQFF. This chain joins TRBV28 and TRBJ2-1; D is undetermined. The CDR3 length is 14 residues. The germline V gene encodes CDR1 MDHEN and CDR2 SYDVKM. V dropped 2 bases and J dropped 1 base, with 6 bases sitting between them.